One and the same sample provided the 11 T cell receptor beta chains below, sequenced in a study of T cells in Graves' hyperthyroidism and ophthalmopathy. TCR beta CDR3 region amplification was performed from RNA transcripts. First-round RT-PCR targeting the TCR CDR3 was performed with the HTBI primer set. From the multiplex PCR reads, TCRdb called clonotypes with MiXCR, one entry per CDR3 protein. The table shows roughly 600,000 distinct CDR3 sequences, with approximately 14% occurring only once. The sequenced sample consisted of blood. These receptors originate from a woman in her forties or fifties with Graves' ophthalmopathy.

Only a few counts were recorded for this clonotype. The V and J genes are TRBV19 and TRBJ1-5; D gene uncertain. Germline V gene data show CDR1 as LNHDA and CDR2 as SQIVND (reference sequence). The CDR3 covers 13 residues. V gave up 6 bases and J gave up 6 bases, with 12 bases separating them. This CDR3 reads CASRPRGFQPQHF. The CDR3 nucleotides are TGTGCCAGTAGGCCCCGGGGTTTTCAGCCCCAGCATTTT.

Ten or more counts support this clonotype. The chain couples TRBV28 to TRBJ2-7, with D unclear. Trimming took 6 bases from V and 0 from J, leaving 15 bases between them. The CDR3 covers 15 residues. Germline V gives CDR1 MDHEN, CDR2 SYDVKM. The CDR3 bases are TGTGCCAGCAGCCCTCGGACCAAAAGCTCCTACGAGCAGTACTTC. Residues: CASSPRTKSSYEQYF.

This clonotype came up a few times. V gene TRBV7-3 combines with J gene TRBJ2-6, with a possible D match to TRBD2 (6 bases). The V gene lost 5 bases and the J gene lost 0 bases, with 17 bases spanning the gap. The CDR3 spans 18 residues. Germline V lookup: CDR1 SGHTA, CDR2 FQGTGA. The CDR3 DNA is TGTGCCAGCAGCCCCAACGGGGGAACCCTCTCTGGGGCCAACGTCCTGACTTTC. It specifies CASSPNGGTLSGANVLTF.

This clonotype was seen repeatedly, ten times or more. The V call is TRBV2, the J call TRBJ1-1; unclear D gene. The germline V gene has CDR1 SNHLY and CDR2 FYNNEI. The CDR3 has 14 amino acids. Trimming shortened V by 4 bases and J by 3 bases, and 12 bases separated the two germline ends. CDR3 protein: CASSVGRFHTEAFF. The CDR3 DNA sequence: TGTGCCAGCAGTGTAGGACGGTTCCACACTGAAGCTTTCTTT.

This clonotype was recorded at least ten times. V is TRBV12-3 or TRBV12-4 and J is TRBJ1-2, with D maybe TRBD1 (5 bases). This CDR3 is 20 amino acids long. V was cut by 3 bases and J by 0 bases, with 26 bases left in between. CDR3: CASSLIIRRQPENSNYGYTF. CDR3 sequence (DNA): TGTGCCAGCAGTTTGATTATCCGACGACAGCCCGAAAATTCTAACTATGGCTACACCTTC.

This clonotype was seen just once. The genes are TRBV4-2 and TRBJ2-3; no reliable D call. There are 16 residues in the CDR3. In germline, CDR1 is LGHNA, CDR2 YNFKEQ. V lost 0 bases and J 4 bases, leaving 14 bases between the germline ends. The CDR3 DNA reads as TGTGCCAGCAGCCAAGATGGTCAAATTGGGGCAGATACGCAGTATTTT. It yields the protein CASSQDGQIGADTQYF.

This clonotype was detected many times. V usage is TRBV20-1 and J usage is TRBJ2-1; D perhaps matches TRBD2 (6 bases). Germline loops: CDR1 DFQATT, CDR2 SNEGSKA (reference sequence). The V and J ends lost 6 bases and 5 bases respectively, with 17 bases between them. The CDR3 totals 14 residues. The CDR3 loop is CSAHLASLNNEQFF. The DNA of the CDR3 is TGCAGTGCGCACCTAGCGTCCCTAAACAATGAGCAGTTCTTC.

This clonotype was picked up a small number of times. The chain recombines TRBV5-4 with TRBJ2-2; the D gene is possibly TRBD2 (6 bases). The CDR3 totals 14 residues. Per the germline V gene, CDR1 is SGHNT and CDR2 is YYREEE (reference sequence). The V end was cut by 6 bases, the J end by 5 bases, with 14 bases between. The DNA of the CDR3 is TGTGCCAGCACCCCTGGGGGGTTGACCGGGGAGCTGTTTTTT. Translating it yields CASTPGGLTGELFF.

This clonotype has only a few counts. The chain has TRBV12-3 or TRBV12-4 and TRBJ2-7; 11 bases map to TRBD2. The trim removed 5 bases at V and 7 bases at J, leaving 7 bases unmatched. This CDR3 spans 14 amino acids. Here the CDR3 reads CASSPLAGGGEQYF. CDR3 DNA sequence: TGTGCCAGCAGTCCTCTAGCGGGAGGCGGGGAGCAGTACTTC.

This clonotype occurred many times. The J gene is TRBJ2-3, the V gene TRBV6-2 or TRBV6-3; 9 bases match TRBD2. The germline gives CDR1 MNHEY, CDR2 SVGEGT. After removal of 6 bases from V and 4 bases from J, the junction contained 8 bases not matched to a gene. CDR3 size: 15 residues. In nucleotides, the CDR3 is TGTGCCAGCAGGAGTAGCGGGAGTATGTCAGATACGCAGTATTTT. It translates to CASRSSGSMSDTQYF.

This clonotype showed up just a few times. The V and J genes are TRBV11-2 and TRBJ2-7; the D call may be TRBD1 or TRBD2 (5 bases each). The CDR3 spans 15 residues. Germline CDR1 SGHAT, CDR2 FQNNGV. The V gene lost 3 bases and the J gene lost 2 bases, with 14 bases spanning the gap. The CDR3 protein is CASSFGDARTYEQYF. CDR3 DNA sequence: TGTGCCAGCAGCTTCGGGGACGCGAGAACCTACGAGCAGTACTTC.